The source of this T cell receptor beta chain is a study of T cell repertoires in cytomegalovirus infection. One entry per CDR3 protein, called by TCRdb with MiXCR from the reads. The repertoire includes a few hundred thousand distinct CDR3 sequences, 25% to 35% of them detected once, and roughly 15% sits in the top ten. Ten or more counts support this clonotype. Its antigen is unknown. The V and J ends lost 1 base and 4 bases respectively, with 10 bases between them. The V gene's germline CDR1 is SGHVS and CDR2 FNYEAQ. CDR3 length equals 14 residues. The chain carries TRBV7-6 and TRBJ2-5, with TRBD1 as a possible D gene (6 bases). The receptor comes from a human donor in good health (CMV status not recorded). Some clones in this sample may be carry-over from other donors' samples. The sample here was cultured PBMCs, taken from culture after CMV antigen stimulation. CDR3 sequence: CASSLGPRGETQYF. As DNA, the CDR3 is TGTGCCAGCAGCTTAGGGCCCAGGGGAGAGACCCAGTACTTC.